This T cell receptor beta chain was observed in a study of shared clonotypes between healthy human individuals (dated by TCRdb to 2020 to 2021). Regarding the study in general: A couple of women and a few men aged 18 to 49 years were included in the cohort. To estimate repertoire size and how much clonotypes are shared between individuals, the study performed deep sequencing of blood TCR repertoires from roughly five healthy adults. For each donor, CD4 naive and CD4 memory were each given three plates, CD8 naive was given two plates, and CD8 memory was given one plate. Libraries were prepared and TCR repertoires were sequenced by different laboratories using diverse techniques, in order to increase sequencing depth and limit assay-specific biases. Leukapheresis yielded between about 0.9 and 8.9 billion PBMCs per donor.

Comments on this clone: The clone's antigen remains unknown. Per-nucleotide qualities are absent, and no much larger clonotype sits a single base away.

Paper-wide results and their limitations: Based on pairwise subsampling, the degree of clonotype sharing among donors was expected to be affected by sequencing depth. Higher generation probabilities were observed for clonotypes shared by all four sorted-subset donors than for non-shared clonotypes. Larger estimated clonotype richness was generally found for naive subsets than for memory subsets. Across four donors, approximately 4.9% of naive CD4, approximately 4% of naive CD8, about 2.3% of memory CD4, and approximately 0.4% of memory CD8 clonotypes were shared. Because the study included a small number of donors, the genetic and exposure-history diversity represented was limited. Incomplete sequencing was indicated by rarefaction of sorted-subset datasets, despite the large sequencing depth. Sampling was limited to blood, and TCR repertoires in tissue likely differ from TCR repertoires in blood.

Using the deep immunoSEQ assay, multiplex PCR amplified TCR CDR3 regions from genomic DNA. Extracted genomic DNA from each cell subset was spread evenly across all wells of several immunoSEQ 96-well plates, with each plate serving as a replicate. Each replicate PCR for sorted subsets received around 200 ng genomic DNA, equal to roughly 33,000 T cell genomes. Purified libraries were quantified with a Qubit 3.0 fluorometer, sized on a Bioanalyzer 2100, and re-quantified with the KAPA Library Quantification kit. Every immunoSEQ 96-well plate was sequenced on a dedicated single-read 150-cycle Illumina NextSeq 550 flow cell. In the paper's pipeline: The immunoSEQ output contained only junctional sequences without quality scores, so filtering could not match that applied to full-length reads. Sequences were annotated with PyIR, a Python wrapper for IgBLAST v1.9, using IMGT germline references to assign V/J genes and CDR3. Any read was removed if the V/J assignment was weak (E-value above 1e-6), the CDR3 was missing, or the read contained stop codons, out-of-frame junctions, or ambiguous translated residues. V3J clonotypes were defined by identical inferred V gene, J gene, and CDR3 amino acid sequence. Percentage overlap between repertoires was calculated by dividing the number of shared unique clonotypes by the size of the smaller repertoire. Repertoire richness was assessed with RTK rarefaction, the Chao1 estimator, and Recon v2.1 estimates of unobserved clonotypes. Generation probabilities were computed with OLGA for all TCRbeta clonotypes obtained by the gDNA method from several donors. Sourced from immuneACCESS, this table was stored by TCRdb with only in-frame sequences that have V and J called. A share of the clones is absent; for the studies checked, an unresolved V gene accounts for under half, and the remainder has no known explanation. V, J and clone size are taken as reported in that table, and D and trimming were inferred from the DNA itself. The sample data list more than 2,000,000 clones, and more than 80% of these were observed just once. 0.11% to 0.15% of the sample is in the top ten clones.

Healthy HIV-negative adults with no recently reported acute infections or vaccinations were included as donors. Every donor was a Caucasian adult living in Nashville, Tennessee, USA. CD4+ T cells were enriched by magnetic negative selection; naive cells were then positively selected on CD45RA, and the negative fraction formed the memory subset. After blood collection by leukapheresis, PBMCs were isolated using Ficoll-Histopaque density gradient centrifugation and then cryopreserved in the vapor phase of liquid nitrogen. Purity and quantity of every magnetically sorted T cell population were checked by analytical flow cytometry. Each sorted fraction had its genomic DNA isolated and then quantified by UV absorbance on a Nanodrop 2000c. The germline ends are 11 bases apart after V is trimmed by 4 bases and J by 6 bases. CDR1 SGHDN and CDR2 FVKESK were looked up in the germline V gene. The CDR3 numbers 13 residues from cysteine through phenylalanine. Only CDR3 DNA remains: 39 bases, in frame from the first base.

The chain employs TRBV14 and TRBJ2-3, and perhaps TRBD2 as D gene, on 6 matching bases. This TCR came from a man younger than 35 in good health. Source material: naive CD4+ T cells sorted from blood. The intended sense of this specimen's cell subset or site label: CD45RA+ positively selected. The DNA sequence is TGTGCCAGCAGCCCCAGTGGGGGGGATACGCAGTATTTT. The resulting protein is CASSPSGGDTQYF.